This TCR beta chain is drawn from a study of the immune and genomic landscape of osteosarcoma (dated by TCRdb to 2020 to 2021). For the study in its entirety: The overall cohort was composed of 40 to 55 pediatric and adult patients with high-grade osteosarcoma, and a median age at diagnosis of about 25 years (range roughly 5-85) was recorded. Poor-risk disease was overrepresented in the cohort, as 73% of patients had an unfavorable pathologic response to standard therapy and 55% to 70% had died. In the overall cohort, 60% of patients were male, and 75% to 85% had localized disease at diagnosis. Osteosarcoma specimens were profiled with whole genome, RNA and T-cell receptor sequencing plus immunohistochemistry and reverse phase protein arrays so that immunogenic potential could be defined. The osteosarcoma immunogenomic landscape was characterized by integrating TCR sequencing results with transcriptome, protein array and immunostaining data. The study aimed to explain the limited clinical activity of immune checkpoint inhibitors in osteosarcoma. Three patients contributed a couple of samples from the same tumor site.

Post-treatment primary, local recurrence and metastasis tumors from poor-prognosis patients were used as specimens. TCR beta chain CDR3 regions were immunosequenced using the ImmunoSEQ Assay (Adaptive Biotechnologies). Turning to the authors' computational methods: TCRB rearrangements, read counts, read proportions and gene usage were exported through the ImmunoSEQ Analyzer platform. T-cell clonality was calculated from productive rearrangements as 1 minus Pielou's evenness. In the clonal space homeostasis analysis, clonotypes were binned as rare, small, medium, large or hyperexpanded (0.01 to 1 of the repertoire). TCR productive clonality was compared across immune clusters C1, C2 and C3 using the Wilcoxon rank sum test. TCRdb holds this immuneACCESS table with in-frame rearrangements only. Some clones are missing; in checked studies, unresolved V genes explain under half, and the rest has no known cause. That table is the source of V, J and clone size, and D and trimming were worked out from the DNA. The sample table records about 10,000 clones; over 55% of these occur just once. The ten largest clonotypes hold roughly 18% of the sample.

Study-wide findings and limitations: Although TCR productive clonality was higher in the immune-hot C3 cluster than in the cold C1 cluster, TCR productive clonality was still low overall. About 5 cases had a single hyperexpanded clone dominating the repertoire, and all had fewer than 100 T-cell clonotypes. Along with the frozen tumor specimens, matched blood was collected from just two patients. Clonality benchmarks came from external normal skin and healthy peripheral blood data rather than matched normal tissue. Overall, productive TCR clonality was low, with a mean of 0.09 and a maximum of 0.3, which suggests limited clonal expansion of T cells. Sample size was not determined by any statistical method, because osteosarcoma is rare and all possible samples were collected.

To note about this clone: Its cognate antigen has yet to be identified. Base qualities are not provided; no much larger clone lies one nucleotide away. The same CDR3 can be traced to other DNA sequences in this sample.

Its CDR3 holds 14 amino acids, cysteine through phenylalanine. Here the CDR3 DNA is all that survives: 42 bases in frame from base 1. As encoded in the germline V gene, CDR1 is SGHRS while CDR2 is YFSETQ. Cut back by 5 bases and 5 bases, the V and J ends lie 13 bases apart. The sample taken for sequencing was osteosarcoma tumor tissue from the lung. The rearrangement combines TRBV5-1 with TRBJ1-4, with the D gene too uncertain to name. The receptor was derived from a human donor with osteosarcoma. In nucleotide form, the sequence is TGCGCCAGCAGTCGTGCAGGATTAAATGAAAAACTGTTTTTT. It specifies CASSRAGLNEKLFF.